The sequence of this TCR beta chain was determined in a study of T cells in Graves' hyperthyroidism and ophthalmopathy. For the diagnoses, clinical symptoms, serum thyroxine and TRAb, thyroid ultrasound and orbital computed tomography were used. Any symptoms of ophthalmopathy came after the first hyperthyroidism diagnosis, from which the blood sample dates. About 10 ml of fresh peripheral blood supplied the PBMCs. Germline V gene sequence: CDR1 MNHEY, CDR2 SVGEGT. This CDR3 contains 15 residues. The ends were cut back, 0 bases at V and 5 bases at J, with 13 bases in the middle. Amplified TCR beta CDR3 regions came from RNA transcripts. A first-round RT-PCR of the TCR CDR3 used the HTBI primer set. TCRdb re-derived calls from the multiplex PCR reads in MiXCR, one entry per CDR3 protein. This sample yields about 280,000 distinct CDR3 sequences, of which less than 30% are seen a single time; 20% to 30% belongs to the top ten.

Study-level points and caveats: Most thyroid-expanded clonotypes above 0.001 were also found in blood.

This clonotype was observed at least ten times. Its target is unknown. The rearrangement joins TRBV6-2 or TRBV6-3 to TRBJ1-1; maybe TRBD1 (5 bases). Sequencing was performed on blood. This TCR came from a man aged 35 to 55 with Graves' hyperthyroidism that later progressed to Graves' ophthalmopathy. The DNA of the CDR3 is TGTGCCAGCAGTTACTCGCGCAGGGAGAGGACTGAAGCTTTCTTT. It codes for CASSYSRRERTEAFF.